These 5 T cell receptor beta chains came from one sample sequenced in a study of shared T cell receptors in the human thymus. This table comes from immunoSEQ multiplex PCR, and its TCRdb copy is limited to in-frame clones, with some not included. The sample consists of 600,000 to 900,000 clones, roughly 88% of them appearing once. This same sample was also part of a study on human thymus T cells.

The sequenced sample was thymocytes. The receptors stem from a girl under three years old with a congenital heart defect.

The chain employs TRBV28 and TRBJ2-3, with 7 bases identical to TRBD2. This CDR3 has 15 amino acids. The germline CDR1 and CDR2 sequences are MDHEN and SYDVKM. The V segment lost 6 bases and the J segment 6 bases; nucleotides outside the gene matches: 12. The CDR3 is CASRPWGGERDTQYF. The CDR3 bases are TGTGCCAGCAGGCCATGGGGGGGTGAGAGGGATACGCAGTATTTT.

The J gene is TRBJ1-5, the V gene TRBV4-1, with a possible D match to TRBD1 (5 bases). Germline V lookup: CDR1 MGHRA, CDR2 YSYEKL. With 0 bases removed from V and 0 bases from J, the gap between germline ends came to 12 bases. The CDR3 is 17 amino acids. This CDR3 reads CASSQEFQGHSNQPQHF. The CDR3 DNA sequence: TGCGCCAGCAGCCAAGAATTCCAGGGCCATAGCAATCAGCCCCAGCATTTT.

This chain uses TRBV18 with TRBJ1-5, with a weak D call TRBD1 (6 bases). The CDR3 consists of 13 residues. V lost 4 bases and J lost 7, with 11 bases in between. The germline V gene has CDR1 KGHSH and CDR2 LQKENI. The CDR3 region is CASSLRGGQPQHF. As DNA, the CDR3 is TGTGCCAGCTCACTCAGGGGAGGGCAGCCCCAGCATTTT.

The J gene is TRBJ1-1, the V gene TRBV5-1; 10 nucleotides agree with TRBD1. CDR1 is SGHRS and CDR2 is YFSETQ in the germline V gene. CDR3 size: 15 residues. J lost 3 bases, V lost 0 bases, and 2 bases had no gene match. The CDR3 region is CASSLGQGADTEAFF. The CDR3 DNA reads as TGCGCCAGCAGCTTGGGACAGGGGGCTGACACTGAAGCTTTCTTT.

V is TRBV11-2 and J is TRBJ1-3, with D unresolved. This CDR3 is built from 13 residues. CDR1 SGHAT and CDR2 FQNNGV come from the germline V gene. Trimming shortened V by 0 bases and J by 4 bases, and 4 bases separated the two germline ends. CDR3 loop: CASSLEAGNTIYF. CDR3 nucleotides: TGTGCCAGCAGCTTAGAAGCCGGAAACACCATATATTTT.